A selection of T cell receptor beta chains follows, all from one sample in a study of cytomegalovirus exposure and HLA in healthy donors. TCRdb's copy holds only in-frame clones and misses some; the assay was immunoSEQ multiplex PCR. The sample comprises about 86,000 clones, about 71% of which are singletons, and under 10% rests with the top ten. Sequenced sample: PBMCs. All receptors come from a man in his 60s in good health and CMV-seronegative. The CDR3 runs from the conserved cysteine through the conserved F or W. D genes are given only for firm matches. Part of the rows lack a size; the others show once, few, many or a class for expanded clones.

v_call	j_call	clone_size	d_call	cdr3_nt	cdr3_aa
TRBV19	TRBJ2-7	-	-	TGTGCCAGTAGTCAACAGGCAGCCTACGAGCAGTACTTC	CASSQQAAYEQYF
TRBV10-3	TRBJ2-1	few	-	TGTGCCATCAGGGGGGCTGGTCTCTCCAATGAGCAGTTCTTC	CAIRGAGLSNEQFF
TRBV5-1	TRBJ1-2	-	-	TGCGCCAGCAGCTTGGACACCCAGGATTATGGCTACACCTTC	CASSLDTQDYGYTF
TRBV18	TRBJ2-2	-	TRBD1	TGTGCCAGCTCACCGGGACAGCGATCGAACACCGGGGAGCTGTTTTTT	CASSPGQRSNTGELFF
TRBV6-6	TRBJ2-3	-	-	TGTGCCAGCCTTAGAGGTGCTAGCACAGATACGCAGTATTTT	CASLRGASTDTQYF
TRBV5-6	TRBJ2-6	few	-	TGTGCCAGCAGGCCCCCAGGGATCTCTGGGGCCAACGTCCTGACTTTC	CASRPPGISGANVLTF
TRBV4-1	TRBJ1-1	-	TRBD1	TGCGCCAGCAGCCAAGATCTGACAGGGACCACTGAAGCTTTCTTT	CASSQDLTGTTEAFF
TRBV4-1	TRBJ1-5	-	TRBD1	TGCGCCAGCAGCCAAGAAGGGACAGGGAAAGGTCAGCCCCAGCATTTT	CASSQEGTGKGQPQHF
TRBV21-1	TRBJ2-3	-	-	TGTGCCAGCAGCTTCCTTAAGGGACAGGGCCTTACTAGCACAGATACGCAGTATTTT	CASSFLKGQGLTSTDTQYF
TRBV13	TRBJ1-1	few	-	TGTGCCAGCAGCTTAGGTGAGGGCCTGGACACTGAAGCTTTCTTT	CASSLGEGLDTEAFF
TRBV5-4	TRBJ2-1	-	TRBD1	TGTGCCAGCAGCTGGGGGACAGGGAGGAGTAGGAATGAGCAGTTCTTC	CASSWGTGRSRNEQFF
TRBV4-1	TRBJ2-3	-	TRBD1	TGCGCCAGCAGCCTCCTCAGGGGGCAGACAGATACGCAGTATTTT	CASSLLRGQTDTQYF
TRBV7-9	TRBJ2-5	-	-	TGTTCCAGCAGCTTCTCCCGGGAGACCCAGTACTTC	CSSSFSRETQYF
TRBV19	TRBJ1-6	once	-	TGTGCCAGTAGTAACGGGATTGTGGGTTCACCCCTCCACTTT	CASSNGIVGSPLHF
TRBV6-1	TRBJ2-1	-	TRBD2	TGTGCCAGCGGGGCGACTAGCGGAGACTATGAGCAGTTCTTC	CASGATSGDYEQFF
TRBV19	TRBJ2-7	-	TRBD1	TGTGCCAGTAGTTTCATTCCACAGACAGGGGTAGTCTACGAGCAGTACTTC	CASSFIPQTGVVYEQYF
TRBV28	TRBJ2-1	-	TRBD2	TGTGCCAGCAGGTGGACTAGCGGGAGAAGTGAGCAGTTCTTC	CASRWTSGRSEQFF
TRBV4-3	TRBJ2-2	-	TRBD2	TGCGCCAGCAGCCTCGGGACTAGCGGAACCGGGGAGCTGTTTTTT	CASSLGTSGTGELFF
TRBV5-4	TRBJ2-1	-	TRBD2	TGTGCCAGCAGCCCACCCCCGCCGCGGGGGGATGAGCAGTTCTTC	CASSPPPPRGDEQFF
TRBV5-1	TRBJ2-2	-	-	TGCGCCAGCAGTTCGCTCAATCTAGATAATTTGAACACCGGGGAGCTGTTTTTT	CASSSLNLDNLNTGELFF
TRBV7-9	TRBJ2-5	-	-	TGTTCCAGCAGCTTAGGGGCCGCAATTCATGAGACCCAGTACTTC	CSSSLGAAIHETQYF
TRBV7-9	TRBJ1-3	-	TRBD1	TGTGCCAGCACCAAAGGGACAGGGGGAAACACCATATATTTT	CASTKGTGGNTIYF
TRBV15	TRBJ1-1	-	-	TGTGCCACCAGCAGAGATTATAGCACTGAAGCTTTCTTT	CATSRDYSTEAFF
TRBV12-2	TRBJ2-3	-	-	TGTGCAAGTCGCCCCCCCAGACGAGAGCGGGATACAGATACGCAGTATTTT	CASRPPRRERDTDTQYF
TRBV4-2	TRBJ2-5	-	TRBD2	TGTGCCAGCAGCCGAGGTCCTAGCGGGACAACCTCTCGGGAGACCCAGTACTTC	CASSRGPSGTTSRETQYF
TRBV18	TRBJ2-7	-	TRBD2	TGTGCCAGCTCACCACAACGGGGGGGCCTCTACGAGCAGTACTTC	CASSPQRGGLYEQYF
TRBV7-9	TRBJ2-7	-	TRBD1	TGTGCCAGCAGCCCTAGACAGGGAGAAAACGAGCAGTACTTC	CASSPRQGENEQYF
TRBV12-5	TRBJ2-7	-	TRBD2	TGTGCTAGTGGTCCCGGGACTAGTTACGAGCAGTACTTC	CASGPGTSYEQYF
TRBV2	TRBJ2-3	-	-	TGTGCCAGCAGTGAATGGCAGGGCACAGATACGCAGTATTTT	CASSEWQGTDTQYF
TRBV7-2	TRBJ1-5	-	-	TGTGCCAGCAGCCCCAGGAGGGGAAGCAATCAGCCCCAGCATTTT	CASSPRRGSNQPQHF
TRBV6-6	TRBJ1-1	few	-	TGTGCCAGCAGTTACTTGGCAGGGAAGAACACTGAAGCTTTCTTT	CASSYLAGKNTEAFF
TRBV7-9	TRBJ1-4	-	-	TGTGCCAGCAGCTCAGAGGAGGTGGTTCCAACTAATGAAAAACTGTTTTTT	CASSSEEVVPTNEKLFF
TRBV7-2	TRBJ2-1	-	TRBD2	TGTGCCAGCAGCGTAGCGGGACTAGCGTCCTACAATGAGCAGTTCTTC	CASSVAGLASYNEQFF
TRBV7-9	TRBJ1-6	-	TRBD1	TGTGCCAGCAGCCCCGACAGGGACTCACCCCTCCACTTT	CASSPDRDSPLHF
TRBV5-1	TRBJ2-3	-	-	TGCGCCAGCAGCTTGGTAGGCGGATCAGATACGCAGTATTTT	CASSLVGGSDTQYF
TRBV6-5	TRBJ2-1	-	-	TGTGCCAGCAGCGCCCGGACTGGGGAGCAGTTCTTC	CASSARTGEQFF
TRBV14	TRBJ2-7	-	TRBD2	TGTGCCAGCAGCCATTCCGGCGGGGGTACTTACGAGCAGTACTTC	CASSHSGGGTYEQYF
TRBV11-2	TRBJ2-3	-	TRBD2	TGTGCCAGCAGCTTAGATCGCGGCGGGGGTACAGATACGCAGTATTTT	CASSLDRGGGTDTQYF
TRBV11-2	TRBJ2-7	-	-	TGTGCCAGCAGCTCCGGGACTCAGATATACGAGCAGTACTTC	CASSSGTQIYEQYF
TRBV29-1	TRBJ1-2	once	TRBD1	TGCAGCGTAGCAGGGGGCGCGGACTATGGCTACACCTTC	CSVAGGADYGYTF
TRBV7-6	TRBJ2-1	-	TRBD1	TGTGCCAGCAGACACCTTAGGGGGCTGGGGCCCCCCACAATGGGTGAGCAGTTCTTC	CASRHLRGLGPPTMGEQFF
TRBV5-4	TRBJ2-3	-	TRBD1	TGTGCCAGCAGCCTAGGGGGGACAGGGGCAGATACGCAGTATTTT	CASSLGGTGADTQYF
TRBV19	TRBJ1-5	-	-	TGTGCCAGTAGTGACTCGAGGAGCAATCAGCCCCAGCATTTT	CASSDSRSNQPQHF
TRBV28	TRBJ2-1	few	-	TGTGCCAGCAGTTTATCCGGGAGTTTAGGGAATGAGCAGTTCTTC	CASSLSGSLGNEQFF
TRBV5-4	TRBJ2-3	-	-	TGTGCCAGCAGCTTGGTGGGGCTTGACACAGATACGCAGTATTTT	CASSLVGLDTDTQYF
TRBV6-1	TRBJ1-5	few	-	TGTGCCAGCAGTGGCCAGGTTAGCAATCAGCCCCAGCATTTT	CASSGQVSNQPQHF
TRBV29-1	TRBJ1-2	-	TRBD1	TGCAGCGTCCGACAGGGTGGATTAGGGATTAACTATGGCTACACCTTC	CSVRQGGLGINYGYTF
TRBV30	TRBJ2-7	-	-	TGTGCCTGGAGGTCGTTAACCTACGAGCAGTACTTC	CAWRSLTYEQYF
TRBV7-9	TRBJ1-6	-	TRBD1	TGTGCCAGCAGCTTGACAGGGGGCGCGGACTCACCCCTCCACTTT	CASSLTGGADSPLHF
TRBV5-1	TRBJ1-1	-	-	TGCGCCAGCAGCGTGACAGTTATGAACACTGAAGCTTTCTTT	CASSVTVMNTEAFF
TRBV6-4	TRBJ2-2	-	-	TGTGCCAGCAGCGGGGATAACACCGGGGAGCTGTTTTTT	CASSGDNTGELFF
TRBV6-1	TRBJ1-5	medium-sized	-	TGTGCCAGCAGTGAAAGTTTCGGGGATAGCAATCAGCCCCAGCATTTT	CASSESFGDSNQPQHF
TRBV4-2	TRBJ2-7	-	-	TGTGCCAGCAGCCAACCCGGGAACTCCTACGAGCAGTACTTC	CASSQPGNSYEQYF
TRBV18	TRBJ2-2	once	-	TGTGCCAGCTCGTCAGGGAACACCGGGGAGCTGTTTTTT	CASSSGNTGELFF
TRBV7-7	TRBJ2-5	-	-	TGTGCTAGCAGCTTAGCCCCCTCCTCTCGGGGGACCCAGTACTTC	CASSLAPSSRGTQYF
TRBV15	TRBJ2-3	few	-	TGTGCCACCAGCAGATTTACCACCTCGGGGTCGAGCACAGATACGCAGTATTTT	CATSRFTTSGSSTDTQYF
TRBV6-5	TRBJ1-1	-	-	TGTGCCAGCAGTTACTCGAAGTGGGGCAGGGAAGCTTTCTTT	CASSYSKWGREAFF
TRBV7-9	TRBJ1-2	-	-	TGTTCCAGCAGCTTATACGCGGATGAGGCTGGCTACACCTTC	CSSSLYADEAGYTF